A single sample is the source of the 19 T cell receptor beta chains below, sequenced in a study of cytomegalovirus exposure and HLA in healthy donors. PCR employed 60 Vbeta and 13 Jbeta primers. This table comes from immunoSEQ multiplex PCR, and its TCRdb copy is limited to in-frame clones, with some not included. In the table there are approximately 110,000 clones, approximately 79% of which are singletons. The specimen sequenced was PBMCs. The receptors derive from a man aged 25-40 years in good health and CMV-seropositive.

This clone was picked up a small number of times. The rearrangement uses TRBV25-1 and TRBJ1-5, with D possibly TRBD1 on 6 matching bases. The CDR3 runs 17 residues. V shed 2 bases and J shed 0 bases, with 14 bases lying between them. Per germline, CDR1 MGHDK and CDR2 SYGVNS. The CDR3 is CASSEVLTGISNQPQHF. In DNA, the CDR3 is TGTGCCAGCAGTGAAGTCTTAACAGGGATTAGCAATCAGCCCCAGCATTTT.

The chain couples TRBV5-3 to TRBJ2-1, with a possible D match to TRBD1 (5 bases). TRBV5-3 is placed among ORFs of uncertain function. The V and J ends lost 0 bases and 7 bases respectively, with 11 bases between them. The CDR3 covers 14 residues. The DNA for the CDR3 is TGTGCCAGAAGCTTGGGGAGAAGGGGAAATGAGCAGTTCTTC. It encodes CARSLGRRGNEQFF.

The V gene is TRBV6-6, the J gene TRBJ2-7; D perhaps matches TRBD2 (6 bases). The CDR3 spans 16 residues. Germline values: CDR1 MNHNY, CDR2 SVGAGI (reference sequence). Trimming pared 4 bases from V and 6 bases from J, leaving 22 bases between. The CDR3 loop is CASSSLGGLSALEQYF. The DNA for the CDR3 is TGTGCCAGCAGTTCCTTGGGGGGACTCTCGGCTCTCGAGCAGTACTTC.

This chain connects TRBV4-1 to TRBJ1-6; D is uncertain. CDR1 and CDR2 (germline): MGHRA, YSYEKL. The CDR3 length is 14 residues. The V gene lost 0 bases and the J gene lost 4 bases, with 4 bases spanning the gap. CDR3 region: CASSQEQYNSPLHF. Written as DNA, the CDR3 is TGCGCCAGCAGCCAAGAACAGTATAATTCACCCCTCCACTTT.

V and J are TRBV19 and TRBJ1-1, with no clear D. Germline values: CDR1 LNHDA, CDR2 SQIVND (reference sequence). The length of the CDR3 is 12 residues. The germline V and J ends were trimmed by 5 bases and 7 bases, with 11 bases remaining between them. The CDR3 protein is CASSPTPGEAFF. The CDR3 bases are TGTGCCAGTAGTCCCACCCCAGGTGAAGCTTTCTTT.

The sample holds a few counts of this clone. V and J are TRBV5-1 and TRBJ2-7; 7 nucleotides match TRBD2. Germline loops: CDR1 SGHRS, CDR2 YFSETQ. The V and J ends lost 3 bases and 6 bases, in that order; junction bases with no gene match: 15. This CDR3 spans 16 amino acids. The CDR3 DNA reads TGCGCCAGCAGCTGGGGGTGGGGGGGACCTATTCGCGAGCAGTACTTC. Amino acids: CASSWGWGGPIREQYF.

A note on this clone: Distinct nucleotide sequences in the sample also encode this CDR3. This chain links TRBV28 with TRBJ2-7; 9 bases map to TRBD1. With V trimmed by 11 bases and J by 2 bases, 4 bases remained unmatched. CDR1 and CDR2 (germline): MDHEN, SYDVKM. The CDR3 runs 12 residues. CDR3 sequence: CASRQGAYEQYF. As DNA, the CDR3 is TGTGCCTCTAGACAGGGGGCCTACGAGCAGTACTTC.

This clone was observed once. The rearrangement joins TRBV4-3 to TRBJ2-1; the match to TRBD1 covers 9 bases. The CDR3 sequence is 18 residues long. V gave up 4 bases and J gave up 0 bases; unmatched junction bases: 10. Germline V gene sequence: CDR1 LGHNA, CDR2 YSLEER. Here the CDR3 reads CASSRKTGTGFSYNEQFF. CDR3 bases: TGCGCCAGCAGCCGAAAAACCGGGACAGGGTTCTCCTACAATGAGCAGTTCTTC.

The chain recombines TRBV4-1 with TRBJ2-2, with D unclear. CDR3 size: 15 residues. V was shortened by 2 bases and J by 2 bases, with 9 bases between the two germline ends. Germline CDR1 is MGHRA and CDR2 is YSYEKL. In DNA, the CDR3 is TGCGCCAGCAGCCAATATGTGGGCAACACCGGGGAGCTGTTTTTT. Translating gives CASSQYVGNTGELFF.

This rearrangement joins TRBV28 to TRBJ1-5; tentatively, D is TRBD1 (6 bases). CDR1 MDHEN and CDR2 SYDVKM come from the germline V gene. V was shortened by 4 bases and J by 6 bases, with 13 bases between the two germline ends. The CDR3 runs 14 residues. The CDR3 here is CASSSDRRPQPQHF. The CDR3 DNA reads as TGTGCCAGCAGTTCGGACAGAAGGCCTCAGCCCCAGCATTTT.

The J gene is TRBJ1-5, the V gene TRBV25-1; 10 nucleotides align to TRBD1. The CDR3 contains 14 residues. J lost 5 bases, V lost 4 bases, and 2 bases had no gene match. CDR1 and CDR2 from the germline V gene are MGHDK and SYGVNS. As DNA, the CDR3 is TGTGCCAGCAGTGCGGGACAGGGGTATCAGCCCCAGCATTTT. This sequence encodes CASSAGQGYQPQHF.

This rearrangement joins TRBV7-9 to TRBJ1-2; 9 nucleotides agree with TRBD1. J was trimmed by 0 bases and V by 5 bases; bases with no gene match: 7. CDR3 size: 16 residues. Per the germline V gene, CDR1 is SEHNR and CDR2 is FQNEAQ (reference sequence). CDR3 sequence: CASSVQGALANYGYTF. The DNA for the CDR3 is TGTGCCAGCAGCGTACAGGGGGCCTTAGCTAACTATGGCTACACCTTC.

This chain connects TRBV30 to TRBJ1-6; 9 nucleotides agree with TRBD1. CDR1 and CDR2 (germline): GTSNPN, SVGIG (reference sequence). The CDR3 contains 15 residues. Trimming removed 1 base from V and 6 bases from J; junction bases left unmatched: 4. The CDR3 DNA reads TGTGCCTGGAGTGAACAGGGGGCAGGTAATTCACCCCTCCACTTT. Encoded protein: CAWSEQGAGNSPLHF. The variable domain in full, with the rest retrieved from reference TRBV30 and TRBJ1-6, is SQTIHQWPATLVQPVGSPLSLECTVEGTSNPNLYWYRQAAGRGLQLLFYSVGIGQISSEVPQNLSASRPQDRQFILSSKKLLLSDSGFYLCAWSEQGAGNSPLHFGNGTRLTVT.

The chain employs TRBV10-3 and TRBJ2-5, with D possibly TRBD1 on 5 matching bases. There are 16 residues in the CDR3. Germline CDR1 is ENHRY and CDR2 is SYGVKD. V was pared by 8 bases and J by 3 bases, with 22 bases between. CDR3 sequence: CAIARPTQGQKETQYF. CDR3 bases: TGTGCCATCGCGCGACCCACCCAGGGTCAAAAAGAGACCCAGTACTTC.

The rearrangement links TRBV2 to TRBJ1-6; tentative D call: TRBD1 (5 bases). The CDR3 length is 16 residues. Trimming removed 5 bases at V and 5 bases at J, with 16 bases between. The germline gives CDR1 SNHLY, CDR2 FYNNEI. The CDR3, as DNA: TGTGCCAGCAGTCCCTACGGGGGGACTAATAATTCACCCCTCCACTTT. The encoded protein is CASSPYGGTNNSPLHF.

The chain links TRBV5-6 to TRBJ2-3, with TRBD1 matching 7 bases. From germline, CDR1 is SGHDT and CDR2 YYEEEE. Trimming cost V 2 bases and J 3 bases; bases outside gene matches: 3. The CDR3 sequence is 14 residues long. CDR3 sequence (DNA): TGTGCCAGCAGCTTCACAGGGGCGACAGATACGCAGTATTTT. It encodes CASSFTGATDTQYF.

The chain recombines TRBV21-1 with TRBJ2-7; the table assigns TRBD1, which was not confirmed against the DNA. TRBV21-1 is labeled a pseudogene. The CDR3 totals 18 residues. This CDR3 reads CASSKEGTHRNWSYEQYF. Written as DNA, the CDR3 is TGTGCCAGCAGCAAAGAGGGGACACATCGAAACTGGAGCTACGAGCAGTACTTC.

CDR3 protein: CASCRGSSYNEQFF. The DNA of the CDR3 is TGCGCCAGCTGCAGGGGCAGCTCCTACAATGAGCAGTTCTTC. V usage is TRBV4-1 and J usage is TRBJ2-1; tentative D call: TRBD1 (6 bases). CDR3 length: 14 residues. Germline V gene sequence: CDR1 MGHRA, CDR2 YSYEKL. Trimming cost V 8 bases and J 0 bases, with 11 bases left between them.

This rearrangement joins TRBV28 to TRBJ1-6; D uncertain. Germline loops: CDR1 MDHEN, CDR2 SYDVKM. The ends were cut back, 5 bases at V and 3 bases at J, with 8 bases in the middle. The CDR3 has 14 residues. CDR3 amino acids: CASSRTSYNSPLHF. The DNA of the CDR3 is TGTGCCAGCAGTCGTACGAGCTATAATTCACCCCTCCACTTT.